The clone carrying this T cell receptor (beta chain) was seen at least ten times. The CDR3 totals 18 residues. CDR1 and CDR2 (germline): SQVTM, ANQGSEA. Germline trimming cut 2 bases from V and 2 bases from J; bases unmatched to any gene: 10. The data are from a study of T-cell reconstitution after alpha-beta-depleted transplantation in children. Unique molecular identifiers were incorporated when the TCRbeta library was constructed. One entry per CDR3 protein results from TCRdb running MiXCR on the PCR reads. Altogether a few hundred thousand distinct CDR3 sequences are present, approximately 9.9% being singletons, with the ten largest covering approximately 5%.

The chain is built from TRBV29-1 and TRBJ2-5, with 14 bases fitting TRBD2. Sequences were derived from PBMCs from the stem cell graft donor, sampled from the stem cell graft. This sequence was found in a human donor who donated a stem cell graft to a child with SCID. The CDR3 here is CSVERGLAGGGSQETQYF. In DNA form, the CDR3 reads TGCAGCGTTGAAAGAGGACTAGCGGGGGGCGGAAGTCAAGAGACCCAGTACTTC.